Here is one TCR beta chain with its context. As yet, its antigen is unknown. Trimming took off 3 bases at V and 1 base at J, with 9 bases between the two ends. The germline V gene has CDR1 LNHDA and CDR2 SQIVND (reference sequence). CDR3 length: 14 amino acids. Extraction also yielded germline DNA, while blood RNA was obtained from unsorted whole blood. The sample belongs to a study of tumor-infiltrating lymphocytes in primary liver carcinoma. Study-level information: Resecting the tumor surgically was how the patients' primary liver carcinoma was treated.

Study conclusions and caveats: Since sampling was bulk and unsorted, CD4+ and CD8+ repertoires were not compared. Tumor region pairs outstripped tumor-adjacent and tumor-blood pairs in overlap.

TCR beta cDNA came from about 0.55 ug total RNA, primed with a constant-region primer. Three rounds of nested multiplex PCR with slightly modified ARM-PCR produced TCR beta libraries. The first two PCR rounds used TRBV1-TRBV30 primers with a Cbeta primer, 10 cycles each. TCRdb re-derived calls from the multiplex PCR reads in MiXCR, one entry per CDR3 protein. Here the sample spans just over 300,000 distinct CDR3 sequences, nearly 60% being singletons. Sequencing was performed on peripheral blood. This receptor was identified in a woman in her thirties with primary liver carcinoma and hepatitis B virus infection. V usage is TRBV19 and J usage is TRBJ1-1; D is possibly TRBD1 (6 bases). CDR3 DNA sequence: TGTGCCAGTAGTATTGAGACAGGGAACACTGAAGCTTTCTTT. This gives the protein CASSIETGNTEAFF.